This T cell receptor beta chain was sequenced for a study of regulatory T cells in long-lasting Graves disease. Study-wide results and caveats: Persistent cases favored TRBV28, TRBJ1-2 and TRBJ2-5.

Time point described: persistent/refractory GD, antithyroid drugs over 5 years with positive TRAb. The TCR library was made from RNA that had been extracted from PBMCs in TRIzol. Graves' disease diagnosis relied on American Thyroid Association guidelines. Library construction for TCR beta used iRepertoire HTBI primers and Arm-PCR of CDR3 regions. TCRdb independently ran MiXCR on the multiplex PCR reads; one entry per CDR3 protein. The profile covers 700,000 or so distinct CDR3 sequences, with about 30% appearing a single time and roughly 41% taken by the ten largest. This clonotype was recorded a few times. Its specificity is not known. CDR1 and CDR2 from the germline V gene are MNHEY and SVGAGI. V lost 0 bases, J lost 6 bases, and 9 bases lay in between. The CDR3 length is 14 residues.

The V call is TRBV6-5, the J call TRBJ1-5; perhaps TRBD1 as D (5 bases). This sample comprised peripheral blood mononuclear cells (PBMCs), obtained when the disease was refractory, from a patient treated with antithyroid drugs. The source of this sequence is a female donor with Graves disease. CDR3 in amino acids: CASSYSQGGQPQHF. CDR3 coding DNA: TGTGCCAGCAGTTACTCCCAGGGAGGTCAGCCCCAGCATTTT.